This T cell receptor (beta chain) was captured by sequencing in a study of shared clonotypes between healthy human individuals. Clones were read by immunoSEQ multiplex PCR, and TCRdb kept only the in-frame ones, dropping some. This table holds about 520,000 clones, 95% to 96% found once. Study-wide results and caveats: Some clonotypes were shared by all four sorted-subset donors, while others were not shared. The non-shared ones had lower generation probabilities than the shared ones.

The CDR3 length is 13 residues. CDR1 and CDR2 (germline): SNHLY, FYNNEI. The V gene lost 11 bases and the J gene lost 0 bases, with 11 bases spanning the gap. This clone was seen a handful of times. Its matching antigen is unknown. The V call is TRBV2, the J call TRBJ1-3; D possibly corresponds to TRBD1 (5 bases). The TCR comes from a woman between 25 and 40 years old in good health. Sequenced material: naive CD4+ T cells sorted from blood. The sample's subset: CD45RA+ positively selected. As DNA, the CDR3 is TGTGCCGGGGCTTACAGCTCTGGAAACACCATATATTTT. Encoded protein: CAGAYSSGNTIYF.